This T cell receptor (beta chain) was captured by sequencing in a study of T cells after yellow fever vaccination. Background on the study: Fractions of low cell number were prepared using SMART-Seq v4 Ultra Low Input.

The authors made TCR cDNA by 5'RACE template switching, adding a universal primer site and UMIs. From the 5' RACE reads, TCRdb called clonotypes with MiXCR, one entry per CDR3 protein. The sample holds roughly 520,000 distinct CDR3 sequences; roughly a fifth are singletons and the top ten take about 16%. Regarding the study as a whole: After the booster, over 95% of CD4 and 88% of CD8 primary-response clones were re-detected. CD4 and CD8 compartments shared a small share of clonotypes.

This clonotype has just a few counts. Its specificity is not known. Germline V gene sequence: CDR1 LGHNA, CDR2 YSLEER. The CDR3 spans 16 residues. The ends were cut back, 0 bases at V and 1 base at J, with 12 bases in the middle. The genes are TRBV4-3 and TRBJ1-1; D is ambiguous. This sample comprised PBMCs, obtained about 20 days after the first yellow fever vaccination. This TCR was sampled from a man in his late teens or twenties who received the YFV17D yellow fever vaccine. CDR3 amino acids: CASSQDSVRRNTEAFF. CDR3 DNA: TGCGCCAGCAGCCAAGACTCGGTCAGGAGGAACACTGAAGCTTTCTTT.